Listed below are T cell receptor beta chains from one sample, sequenced in a study of shared clonotypes between healthy human individuals. Assay: immunoSEQ multiplex PCR; the TCRdb copy retains only in-frame clones and omits some. The table includes over a million clones, around 74% detected once. The sample was memory CD4+ T cells sorted from blood. These receptors originate from a man younger than 35 in good health. The CDR3 runs from the conserved cysteine through the conserved F or W. Fields, in order: clone size, J gene, D gene, CDR3 length, V gene, CDR3 protein, CDR3 DNA. A D gene is named only where the DNA matches it firmly. Clone size is shown for a subset of rows, as once, few, many or a class of expanded clone.

once | TRBJ1-5 | - | 16 | TRBV7-8 | CASSPSGSYSNQPQHF | TGTGCCAGCAGCCCCTCGGGCAGTTATAGCAATCAGCCCCAGCATTTT
- | TRBJ1-2 | - | 12 | TRBV9 | CASSISGGGYTF | TGTGCCAGCAGCATTTCGGGGGGCGGCTACACCTTC
- | TRBJ1-1 | - | 15 | TRBV7-9 | CASSAASRANTEAFF | TGTGCCAGCAGCGCTGCGTCGAGGGCAAACACTGAAGCTTTCTTT
- | TRBJ1-1 | TRBD1 | 17 | TRBV4-1 | CASSPEGQGKMNTEAFF | TGCGCCAGCAGCCCTGAGGGACAGGGTAAGATGAACACTGAAGCTTTCTTT
- | TRBJ1-1 | - | 21 | TRBV5-1 | CASSFRGSGMGQNQRDTEAFF | TGCGCCAGCAGCTTCCGGGGCTCCGGGATGGGACAAAACCAACGGGACACTGAAGCTTTCTTT
- | TRBJ2-7 | - | 10 | TRBV2 | CASSVGEQYF | TGTGCCAGCAGTGTAGGCGAGCAGTACTTC
- | TRBJ2-1 | - | 17 | TRBV4-1 | CASSQEGGPGSYNEQFF | TGCGCCAGCAGCCAAGAAGGGGGACCGGGCTCCTACAATGAGCAGTTCTTC
few | TRBJ1-4 | TRBD1 | 16 | TRBV4-3 | CASSQVLGTGYEKLFF | TGCGCCAGCAGCCAGGTCCTTGGGACAGGGTACGAAAAACTGTTTTTT
- | TRBJ2-5 | - | 11 | TRBV2 | CASRVGETQYF | TGTGCCAGCAGGGTAGGCGAGACCCAGTACTTC
few | TRBJ1-6 | - | 14 | TRBV6-5 | CASREEGYNSPLHF | TGTGCCAGCAGGGAAGAAGGGTATAATTCACCCCTCCACTTT
- | TRBJ1-2 | - | 14 | TRBV30 | CAWRAIDSLYGYTF | TGTGCCTGGAGAGCTATCGACAGCTTGTATGGCTACACCTTC
- | TRBJ2-3 | - | 13 | TRBV19 | CASSTDGTDTQYF | TGTGCCAGTAGTACCGACGGTACAGATACGCAGTATTTT
- | TRBJ2-1 | TRBD2 | 15 | TRBV4-3 | CASSPTSGRGSEQFF | TGCGCCAGCAGCCCCACTAGCGGGAGAGGGAGTGAGCAGTTCTTC
few | TRBJ2-5 | TRBD1 | 14 | TRBV5-1 | CASSPGQGVETQYF | TGCGCCAGCAGCCCCGGACAGGGTGTGGAGACCCAGTACTTC
- | TRBJ1-2 | - | 12 | TRBV6-1 | CASSEWGYGYTF | TGTGCCAGCAGTGAATGGGGCTATGGCTACACCTTC
- | TRBJ1-1 | TRBD1 | 12 | TRBV30 | CAWDDRGTEAFF | TGTGCCTGGGACGACAGGGGCACTGAAGCTTTCTTT
- | TRBJ1-2 | - | 13 | TRBV6-6 | CASSYQEILGYTF | TGTGCCAGCAGTTACCAGGAGATCCTCGGCTACACCTTC
- | TRBJ2-7 | TRBD2 | 13 | TRBV29-1 | CSVPGGRGYEQYF | TGCAGCGTCCCGGGGGGGAGAGGCTACGAGCAGTACTTC
- | TRBJ2-2 | TRBD2 | 14 | TRBV9 | CASGRAPNTGELFF | TGTGCCAGTGGGAGGGCACCGAACACCGGGGAGCTGTTTTTT
- | TRBJ1-1 | - | 13 | TRBV6-1 | CASSEARSTEAFF | TGTGCCAGCAGTGAAGCACGGAGCACTGAAGCTTTCTTT
- | TRBJ1-5 | - | 14 | TRBV6-1 | CASSGVTVNQPQHF | TGTGCCAGCAGTGGCGTCACCGTCAATCAGCCCCAGCATTTT
- | TRBJ2-1 | TRBD1 | 13 | TRBV5-1 | CASSRDSRNEQFF | TGCGCCAGCAGCCGGGACAGCCGCAATGAGCAGTTCTTC
few | TRBJ2-1 | TRBD2 | 18 | TRBV6-4 | CASSASLGGLAERNEQFF | TGTGCCAGCAGTGCTTCCCTCGGAGGACTAGCGGAGCGGAATGAGCAGTTCTTC
- | TRBJ1-2 | - | 16 | TRBV6-1 | CASSEGHTTYNYGYTF | TGTGCCAGCAGTGAAGGCCACACTACATATAACTATGGCTACACCTTC
- | TRBJ2-7 | - | 15 | TRBV29-1 | CSVATGFYGSYEQYF | TGCAGCGTCGCTACAGGGTTTTATGGCTCCTACGAGCAGTACTTC
once | TRBJ2-3 | TRBD1 | 15 | TRBV6-5 | CASSLQGARADTQYF | TGTGCCAGCAGCCTACAGGGGGCTAGGGCAGATACGCAGTATTTT
- | TRBJ1-5 | - | 15 | TRBV7-9 | CAPALFQGSNQPQHF | TGTGCCCCAGCGTTATTCCAGGGGAGCAATCAGCCCCAGCATTTT
- | TRBJ1-6 | - | 20 | TRBV30 | CAWSALSFGTSFPYNSPLHF | TGTGCCTGGAGTGCCCTCTCTTTTGGGACGTCCTTTCCCTATAATTCACCCCTCCACTTT
- | TRBJ1-2 | TRBD1 | 15 | TRBV28 | CASSLLQGRIDGYTF | TGTGCCAGCAGTTTACTACAGGGGAGGATTGATGGCTACACCTTC
- | TRBJ1-4 | TRBD1 | 14 | TRBV7-8 | CASSHETGGEKLFF | TGTGCCAGCAGCCACGAGACAGGGGGTGAAAAACTGTTTTTT
- | TRBJ2-3 | TRBD2 | 16 | TRBV5-8 | CASIPWTSGITDTQYF | TGTGCCAGCATCCCATGGACTAGCGGTATCACAGATACGCAGTATTTT